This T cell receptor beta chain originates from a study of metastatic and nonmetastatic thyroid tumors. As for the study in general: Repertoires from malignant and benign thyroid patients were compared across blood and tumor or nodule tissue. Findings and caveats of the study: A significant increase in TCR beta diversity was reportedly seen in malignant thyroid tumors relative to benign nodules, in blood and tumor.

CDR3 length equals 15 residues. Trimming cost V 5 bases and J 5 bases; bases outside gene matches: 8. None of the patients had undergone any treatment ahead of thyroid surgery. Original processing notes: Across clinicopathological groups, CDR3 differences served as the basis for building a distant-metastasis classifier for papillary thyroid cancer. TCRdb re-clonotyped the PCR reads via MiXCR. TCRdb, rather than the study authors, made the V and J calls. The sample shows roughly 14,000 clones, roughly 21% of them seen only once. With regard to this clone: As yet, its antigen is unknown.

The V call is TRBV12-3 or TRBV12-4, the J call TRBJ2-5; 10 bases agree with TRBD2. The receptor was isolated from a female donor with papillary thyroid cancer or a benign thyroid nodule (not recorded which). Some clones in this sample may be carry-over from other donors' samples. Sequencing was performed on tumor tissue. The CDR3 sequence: CASSPLAGAGETQYF. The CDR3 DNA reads TGTGCCAGCAGTCCCCTAGCGGGAGCAGGGGAGACCCAGTACTTC.